The 23 T cell receptor beta chains presented below share a single source sample, sequenced in a study of cytomegalovirus exposure and HLA in healthy donors. PCR employed 60 Vbeta and 13 Jbeta primers. Sequencing used immunoSEQ multiplex PCR; TCRdb keeps in-frame clones, though not all of them. Altogether approximately 150,000 clones are present, around four fifths being singletons, with the ten largest covering 1.3%. Material: PBMCs. Receptor source: a woman aged 45-65 years in good health and CMV-seronegative.

The rearrangement uses TRBV28 and TRBJ2-2; 8 bases match TRBD2. CDR3 length equals 17 residues. From germline, CDR1 is MDHEN and CDR2 SYDVKM. Trimming removed 5 bases from V and 2 bases from J; junction bases left unmatched: 10. The DNA of the CDR3 is TGTGCCAGCAGTCTTCAAAGCGGGGGAAGAAACACCGGGGAGCTGTTTTTT. The encoded protein is CASSLQSGGRNTGELFF.

As to this clone: Mismatch with germline at one junction end may stem from a read error. The rearrangement joins TRBV4-2 to TRBJ2-1; 11 nucleotides match TRBD2. This CDR3 is built from 16 residues. CDR1 and CDR2 (germline): LGHNA, YNFKEQ. CDR3 loop: CASSLSGTSGYNGQFF. CDR3 nucleotides: TGTGCCAGCAGCCTCAGTGGGACTAGCGGATACAATGGGCAGTTCTTC.

The chain is built from TRBV6-5 and TRBJ2-7; 7 bases align to TRBD1. There are 15 residues in the CDR3. CDR1 is MNHEY, CDR2 SVGAGI, per germline. V shed 0 bases, J shed 4 bases, and the junction held 6 bases outside the gene matches. The CDR3 spells CASSYSTGLSYEQYF. The CDR3 region has the DNA TGTGCCAGCAGTTACTCGACAGGGCTATCGTACGAGCAGTACTTC.

J is TRBJ1-3 and V is TRBV19, with TRBD1 as a possible D gene (5 bases). Trimming cost V 5 bases and J 0 bases, with 14 bases left between them. Germline V gene data show CDR1 as LNHDA and CDR2 as SQIVND (reference sequence). The CDR3 is 16 amino acids. CDR3 sequence: CASSDVWGGSGNTIYF. The CDR3, as DNA: TGTGCCAGTAGTGATGTCTGGGGCGGCTCTGGAAACACCATATATTTT.

This clone was observed a single time. The J gene is TRBJ1-5, the V gene TRBV7-2; a possible D gene is TRBD1 (6 bases). V was cut by 4 bases and J by 0 bases, with 13 bases left in between. The CDR3 contains 16 residues. Germline V CDR1 and CDR2: SGHTA, FQGNSA. The CDR3 DNA reads as TGTGCCAGCAGCTGGTTCCAGGGGTATAGCAATCAGCCCCAGCATTTT. Its translation: CASSWFQGYSNQPQHF. Full variable domain (remainder filled in from reference TRBV7-2 and TRBJ1-5): GAGVSQSPSNKVTEKGKDVELRCDPISGHTALYWYRQSLGQGLEFLIYFQGNSAPDKSGLPSDRFSAERTGGSVSTLTIQRTQQEDSAVYLCASSWFQGYSNQPQHFGDGTRLSIL.

This rearrangement joins TRBV11-2 to TRBJ2-7, with a tentative D call TRBD2 (5 bases). V was pared by 1 base and J by 4 bases, with 14 bases between. Germline V gene sequence: CDR1 SGHAT, CDR2 FQNNGV. The CDR3 totals 15 residues. The CDR3 sequence is CASSLVGGSRYEQYF. The CDR3 DNA reads TGTGCCAGCAGCTTAGTTGGTGGGAGTAGATACGAGCAGTACTTC.

V gene TRBV5-1 combines with J gene TRBJ2-3; the D gene is possibly TRBD1 (6 bases). In germline, CDR1 is SGHRS, CDR2 YFSETQ. This CDR3 is 18 amino acids long. The germline V and J ends were trimmed by 3 bases and 0 bases, with 20 bases remaining between them. Written as DNA, the CDR3 is TGCGCCAGCAGCTCGCATACAGGGCGACTTACTAGCACAGATACGCAGTATTTT. This codes for CASSSHTGRLTSTDTQYF.

The rearrangement links TRBV12-2 to TRBJ2-5; the table's D call TRBD2 went unverified against the DNA. TRBV12-2 is recorded as a pseudogene. This CDR3 comprises 16 residues. CDR3 sequence (DNA): TGTGCAAGTCGCCTTTCCGGTGCGGGGGCCGGGAGGACCCAGTACTTC. Its translation is CASRLSGAGAGRTQYF.

The chain employs TRBV5-6 and TRBJ2-5, with D possibly TRBD1 on 6 matching bases. The germline CDR1 and CDR2 sequences are SGHDT and YYEEEE. The CDR3 length is 16 residues. V was shortened by 1 base and J by 11 bases, with 24 bases between the two germline ends. CDR3 nucleotides: TGTGCCAGCAGCTTGTCACAGGGATCCCGCGCTCGAGAGCAGTACTTC. This codes for CASSLSQGSRAREQYF.

This clone was counted a single time. The V and J genes are TRBV15 and TRBJ2-7; 7 bases match TRBD2. This CDR3 has 14 amino acids. CDR1 is LNHNV, CDR2 YYDKDF, per germline (reference sequence). The J segment lost 2 bases and the V segment lost 4 bases, leaving 5 bases of the junction unmatched. CDR3: CATSTASGAYEQYF. The CDR3 DNA reads TGTGCCACCAGCACTGCTAGCGGCGCCTACGAGCAGTACTTC.

The V and J genes are TRBV5-1 and TRBJ2-1, with 11 bases lining up with TRBD2. Germline CDR1 and CDR2: SGHRS and YFSETQ. The length of the CDR3 is 16 residues. V dropped 2 bases and J dropped 8; count of bases not matched to a gene: 9. The CDR3 is CASSFSGRARGDEQFF. The CDR3 DNA reads as TGCGCCAGCAGCTTTAGCGGGAGGGCACGGGGCGATGAGCAGTTCTTC.

The chain employs TRBV15 and TRBJ2-5; no clear D gene. Germline lookup yields CDR1 LNHNV and CDR2 YYDKDF (reference sequence). With 0 bases removed from V and 2 bases from J, the gap between germline ends came to 7 bases. This CDR3 contains 14 residues. This chain's CDR3 is CATSRDRIQETQYF. The CDR3 DNA sequence: TGTGCCACCAGCAGAGATAGAATACAAGAGACCCAGTACTTC.

The chain uses TRBV10-1 and TRBJ2-7; 12 bases map to TRBD2. CDR3 length equals 16 residues. V was clipped by 6 bases and J by 1 base; unmatched bases: 7. CDR1 WNHNN and CDR2 SYGVQD come from the germline V gene (reference sequence). CDR3 sequence reads: CASRKPTSGSSYEQYF. The CDR3 coding sequence is TGCGCCAGCAGAAAACCGACTAGCGGGAGTTCCTACGAGCAGTACTTC.

The rearrangement uses TRBV18 and TRBJ2-7; tentative D call: TRBD2 (5 bases). V was cut by 3 bases and J by 6 bases, with 15 bases left in between. The CDR3 has 14 residues. Germline V gene sequence: CDR1 KGHSH, CDR2 LQKENI. CDR3 coding DNA: TGTGCCAGCTCACCCCTTATGGACTTAAGCGAGCAGTACTTC. Translating gives CASSPLMDLSEQYF.

The chain employs TRBV5-5 and TRBJ1-5; no reliable D call. Germline V lookup: CDR1 SGHKS, CDR2 YYEKEE (reference sequence). Trimming cost V 3 bases and J 0 bases, with 7 bases left between them. The CDR3 is 14 amino acids. CDR3 sequence: CASSSQYSNQPQHF. As DNA, the CDR3 is TGTGCCAGCAGCTCACAGTATAGCAATCAGCCCCAGCATTTT.

The V gene is TRBV27, the J gene TRBJ1-2, with D hard to call. Germline V gives CDR1 MNHEY, CDR2 SMNVEV (reference sequence). The V end was cut by 1 base, the J end by 3 bases, with 15 bases between. This CDR3 region has 16 residues. CDR3 loop: CASSLWATPGDYGYTF. CDR3 bases: TGTGCCAGCAGTTTATGGGCAACCCCCGGGGACTATGGCTACACCTTC.

The V gene is TRBV19, the J gene TRBJ1-1; no definite D call. Germline V gene lookup returns CDR1 LNHDA and CDR2 SQIVND (reference sequence). Trimming removed 5 bases at V and 2 bases at J, with 12 bases between. CDR3 length: 14 amino acids. CDR3 DNA sequence: TGTGCCAGTAGTCCCATTAGGACTAACACTGAAGCTTTCTTT. It codes for CASSPIRTNTEAFF.

V gene TRBV9 combines with J gene TRBJ2-2, with 10 bases that match TRBD2. CDR3 size: 15 residues. The V and J ends lost 2 bases and 6 bases, in that order; junction bases with no gene match: 4. The germline CDR1 and CDR2 sequences are SGDLS and YYNGEE. DNA for the CDR3: TGTGCCAGCAGCGTTGGTAGCGGGGGGCCCGGGGAGCTGTTTTTT. The encoded protein is CASSVGSGGPGELFF.

This clone was counted between two and nine times. V is TRBV28 and J is TRBJ1-4; the match to TRBD1 covers 9 bases. With 4 bases clipped from V and 6 bases from J, the junction kept 9 bases outside the gene matches. The CDR3 is made up of 16 amino acids. Germline CDR1 and CDR2: MDHEN and SYDVKM. CDR3 nucleotides: TGTGCCAGCAGTTCCAGACAGGGGGGCTACGATGAAAAACTGTTTTTT. Protein sequence: CASSSRQGGYDEKLFF.

V gene TRBV6-1 combines with J gene TRBJ2-5; 7 nucleotides align to TRBD2. The CDR3 is 13 amino acids. Germline loops: CDR1 MNHNS, CDR2 SASEGT. V lost 10 bases to trimming and J lost 5 bases; unmatched junction nucleotides: 10. CDR3 coding DNA: TGTGCCACCCGGGGGGTAGGTGTCGAGACCCAGTACTTC. Protein product: CATRGVGVETQYF.

The chain recombines TRBV7-2 with TRBJ1-2; a possible D gene is TRBD1 (5 bases). Germline CDR1 reads SGHTA; CDR2 reads FQGNSA. The CDR3 contains 14 residues. Between the trimmed V and J ends, which lost 4 bases and 2 bases, there was a span of 11 bases. CDR3: CASSSEAGNYGYTF. The CDR3 DNA reads as TGTGCCAGCAGCTCCGAAGCAGGGAACTATGGCTACACCTTC. The full variable domain, in which reference TRBV7-2 and TRBJ1-2 provide the parts outside the CDR3, is GAGVSQSPSNKVTEKGKDVELRCDPISGHTALYWYRQSLGQGLEFLIYFQGNSAPDKSGLPSDRFSAERTGGSVSTLTIQRTQQEDSAVYLCASSSEAGNYGYTFGSGTRLTVV.

The V call is TRBV9, the J call TRBJ2-7, with TRBD1 as a possible D gene (5 bases). Deletions cut 2 bases from V and 1 base from J, with 10 bases between. Germline assignment: CDR1 SGDLS and CDR2 YYNGEE. CDR3 length equals 14 residues. CDR3 sequence reads: CASSVLGDSYEQYF. DNA for the CDR3: TGTGCCAGCAGCGTCTTAGGGGATTCCTACGAGCAGTACTTC. The complete variable domain, with remaining parts taken from reference TRBV9 and TRBJ2-7, reads DSGVTQTPKHLITATGQRVTLRCSPRSGDLSVYWYQQSLDQGLQFLIQYYNGEERAKGNILERFSAQQFPDLHSELNLSSLELGDSALYFCASSVLGDSYEQYFGPGTRLTVT.

This clone was counted only a few times. V and J are TRBV13 and TRBJ1-1; 7 nucleotides line up with TRBD1. The V gene end was trimmed by 4 bases and the J gene end by 7 bases; junction bases not matched to a gene: 6. The CDR3 has 13 amino acids. Germline V gene sequence: CDR1 PRHDT, CDR2 FYEKMQ (reference sequence). The CDR3 sequence is CASSYGTANEAFF. The DNA for the CDR3 is TGTGCCAGCAGCTACGGGACAGCGAATGAAGCTTTCTTT.